This T cell receptor (beta chain) was profiled in a study of vaccination and CD4 T cells after COVID-19. The overall study: Two doses of either BNT162b2 or mRNA-1273 vaccine were given to participants. SARS-CoV-2, HCoV-NL63, HCoV-OC43 and HCoV-229E supplied the overlapping spike peptides used to stimulate cells. Each control was exposed to a CEFX pool, an HIV-1 Nef pool, or no peptide at all.

The Oncomine TCR Beta short-read assay sequenced DNA from cultured CD4+ T cells. TCRdb reprocessed the PCR reads via MiXCR and lists one record per CDR3 protein. The sample has some 3,300 distinct CDR3 sequences; approximately 22% are singletons. Concerning this clonotype: No antigen is known for it.

Stated treatment: roughly 11-day PBMC culture with coronavirus spike peptide pools or control peptides (ViraFEST assay). These CD4+ T cells came from an unexposed donor, sampled before the COVID-19 pandemic (2011-2018). Study results and limitations: Spike mono-reactivity marked 304 of 307 vaccine-specific clones in convalescent patients.

Per the germline V gene, CDR1 is DFQATT and CDR2 is SNEGSKA (reference sequence). The CDR3 has 12 amino acids. The J segment lost 3 bases and the V segment lost 5 bases, leaving 4 bases of the junction unmatched. The chain has TRBV20-1 and TRBJ2-7; TRBD2 matches 7 bases. The clonotype was recovered from a human donor in good health. Sequenced sample: CD4+ T cells from blood, cultured in vitro. CDR3 sequence reads: CSARGVVYEQYF. For the CDR3, the DNA is TGCAGTGCTCGGGGGGTGGTCTACGAGCAGTACTTC.